This TCR beta chain comes out of a study of OX40 agonist ivuxolimab in advanced cancers. The data were produced by immunoSEQ multiplex PCR, yet TCRdb's version contains in-frame clones alone and is incomplete. This table holds around 44,000 clones, around 87% found once. Trimming shortened V by 6 bases and J by 8 bases, and 10 bases separated the two germline ends. The CDR3 length is 11 residues. CDR1 is SEHNR and CDR2 is FQNEAQ in the germline V gene (reference sequence). This sequence was found in an adult with an advanced solid tumor such as melanoma, head and neck, liver or kidney cancer. The input for sequencing was CD4+ or CD8+ T cells sorted from blood, taken in a trial of the OX40 agonist ivuxolimab. V is TRBV7-9 and J is TRBJ1-2, with no clear D. The CDR3 region has the DNA TGTGCCAGCAGTTTCTTGGGGGGCTACACCTTC. It encodes CASSFLGGYTF.